Below are 12 T cell receptor beta chains sequenced from a single sample in a study of blood T cell repertoires in COVID-19. The repertoire was sequenced with immunoSEQ multiplex PCR; TCRdb's copy has only in-frame clones and lacks some. The sample has 250,000 to 400,000 clones, 88% seen once; the top ten hold 1.5% to 2%. The sequencing input was peripheral blood. These receptors all stem from a woman aged 30 to 39 with COVID-19, enrolled during active disease.

The CDR3 DNA reads as TGCAGCGCGGGACAGGGGGACCAGCCCCAGCATTTT. Its protein product is CSAGQGDQPQHF. The V and J genes are TRBV29-1 and TRBJ1-5; TRBD1 matches at 11 bases. Germline assignment: CDR1 SQVTM and CDR2 ANQGSEA. This CDR3 is built from 12 residues. Trimming cost V 7 bases and J 7 bases; bases outside gene matches: 3.

The J gene is TRBJ1-6, the V gene TRBV4-2, with 8 bases identical to TRBD1. Germline assignment: CDR1 LGHNA and CDR2 YNFKEQ. V was clipped by 2 bases and J by 7 bases; unmatched bases: 4. The CDR3 totals 15 residues. The chain's CDR3 is CASSQRQGSNSPLHF. The CDR3 nucleotides read TGTGCCAGCAGCCAACGACAGGGGAGCAATTCACCCCTCCACTTT.

This clone occurred a few times. V is TRBV30 and J is TRBJ1-2; no firm D call. The ends were cut back, 2 bases at V and 0 bases at J, with 10 bases in the middle. CDR1 is GTSNPN and CDR2 is SVGIG in the germline V gene (reference sequence). The length of the CDR3 is 14 residues. The CDR3 loop is CAWSQHRANYGYTF. The CDR3 bases are TGTGCCTGGAGTCAACATCGTGCTAACTATGGCTACACCTTC.

This CDR3 is CASSFLGTVGNSPLHF. For the CDR3, the DNA is TGTGCCAGCAGCTTCCTCGGGACAGTTGGAAATTCACCCCTCCACTTT. The rearrangement links TRBV5-4 to TRBJ1-6; TRBD1 aligns across 7 bases. Trimming at V came to 2 bases and at J to 7 bases, leaving 9 bases not matched to a gene. CDR3 length equals 16 residues. Germline V gene sequence: CDR1 SGHNT, CDR2 YYREEE (reference sequence).

The chain couples TRBV18 to TRBJ2-3, with 7 bases fitting TRBD1. The CDR3 runs 15 residues. V shed 4 bases, J shed 4 bases, and the junction held 8 bases outside the gene matches. Germline V gene lookup returns CDR1 KGHSH and CDR2 LQKENI. The chain's CDR3 is CASSRRDREADTQYF. CDR3 in DNA: TGTGCCAGCTCACGCCGGGACAGAGAGGCAGATACGCAGTATTTT.

V and J are TRBV6-5 and TRBJ2-7; 7 nucleotides line up with TRBD1. The germline CDR1 and CDR2 sequences are MNHEY and SVGAGI. V dropped 7 bases and J dropped 0; count of bases not matched to a gene: 6. This CDR3 spans 14 amino acids. CDR3 amino acids: CASTRDRSSYEQYV. The CDR3 DNA sequence: TGTGCCAGCACCCGGGACAGAAGCTCCTACGAGCAGTACGTC.

Only one count was recorded for this clone. The genes are TRBV5-4 and TRBJ2-3; 8 nucleotides agree with TRBD2. Per the germline V gene, CDR1 is SGHNT and CDR2 is YYREEE (reference sequence). With V trimmed by 0 bases and J by 4 bases, 4 bases remained unmatched. The CDR3 covers 15 residues. DNA of the CDR3: TGTGCCAGCAGCTTGGCGGCGGGGGGATCAGATACGCAGTATTTT. It specifies CASSLAAGGSDTQYF.

V is TRBV2 and J is TRBJ2-5, with D perhaps TRBD1 (6 bases). The length of the CDR3 is 13 residues. Germline V CDR1 and CDR2: SNHLY, FYNNEI. V was shortened by 3 bases and J by 7 bases, with 12 bases between the two germline ends. The CDR3 protein is CASSDEGVGTQYF. DNA for the CDR3: TGTGCCAGCAGTGATGAGGGGGTAGGGACCCAGTACTTC.

This sequence joins TRBV28 and TRBJ1-1, with D possibly TRBD1 on 6 matching bases. Germline CDR1 is MDHEN and CDR2 is SYDVKM. Trimming pared 5 bases from V and 2 bases from J, leaving 15 bases between. The CDR3 consists of 15 residues. In DNA, the CDR3 is TGTGCCAGCAGTCTCCCTGGGGGGGCTAACACTGAAGCTTTCTTT. It codes for CASSLPGGANTEAFF.

This chain joins TRBV11-2 and TRBJ2-3, with 7 bases aligning to TRBD1. The V gene's germline CDR1 is SGHAT and CDR2 FQNNGV. With 2 bases clipped from V and 0 bases from J, the junction kept 2 bases outside the gene matches. The CDR3 consists of 15 residues. The CDR3 DNA reads as TGTGCCAGCAGCTTAAGGACAGGCAGCACAGATACGCAGTATTTT. Its protein product is CASSLRTGSTDTQYF. The entire variable domain, with the rest obtained from reference TRBV11-2 and TRBJ2-3, is as follows: EAGVAQSPRYKIIEKRQSVAFWCNPISGHATLYWYQQILGQGPKLLIQFQNNGVVDDSQLPKDRFSAERLKGVDSTLKIQPAKLEDSAVYLCASSLRTGSTDTQYFGPGTRLTVL.

V gene TRBV15 combines with J gene TRBJ2-7, with D perhaps TRBD2 (6 bases). V was cut by 0 bases and J by 1 base, with 19 bases left in between. Germline CDR1 and CDR2: LNHNV and YYDKDF (reference sequence). The CDR3 is 18 amino acids. The DNA of the CDR3 is TGTGCCACCAGCAGAGATAGGTGGGGGGAATATGTATCCTACGAGCAGTACTTC. Translating it yields CATSRDRWGEYVSYEQYF.

The chain links TRBV10-3 to TRBJ2-2; 10 bases agree with TRBD2. There are 20 residues in the CDR3. Germline CDR1 is ENHRY and CDR2 is SYGVKD. V shed 0 bases and J 0 bases; nucleotides not matched to a gene: 10. CDR3 amino acids: CAISESPGVAGGTNTGELFF. The CDR3 DNA sequence: TGTGCCATCAGTGAGTCCCCAGGTGTAGCGGGGGGAACGAACACCGGGGAGCTGTTTTTT.